A selection of T cell receptor beta chains follows, all from one sample in a study of STAT3 mutations in large granular lymphocyte leukemia. Assay used: immunoSEQ multiplex PCR; TCRdb lists only in-frame clones, some missing. The sample comprises roughly 1,100 clones, under 50% of which are singletons, and 40% to 65% rests with the top ten. The specimen sequenced was peripheral blood mononuclear cells. The receptor set was obtained from a male patient aged 50 to 60 with T-cell large granular lymphocyte leukemia. Some clones in this sample may be carry-over from other donors' samples. Each CDR3 is given with its conserved first and last residue. Clone size, where shown, is once, few, many, or a class for clones that have expanded.

V gene,clone size,J gene,CDR3 protein
TRBV7-2,few,TRBJ2-7,CASSPDSGSREQYF
TRBV30,few,TRBJ2-1,CAWNQGLGGRNNEQFF
TRBV7-9,NA,TRBJ1-1,CASSRKQGADTEAFF
TRBV5-1,NA,TRBJ1-4,CASSFRPGGTNEKLFF
TRBV6-5,once,TRBJ2-7,CASRIRGSGSYEQYF
TRBV28,large,TRBJ2-7,CASSLTSGSIYEQYF
TRBV27,large,TRBJ2-7,CASSLLAGEQYF
TRBV6-6,few,TRBJ1-5,CASSGQGLVQPQHF
TRBV5-4,NA,TRBJ2-7,CASRPAGGFYEQYF
TRBV30,NA,TRBJ1-4,CAWSDGPGKLFF
TRBV5-1,few,TRBJ1-2,CASSSGQQPDYGYTF
TRBV7-9,NA,TRBJ2-7,CASSYSGLVGEQYF
TRBV5-8,NA,TRBJ2-3,CASSPWATQRDTQYF
TRBV5-1,few,TRBJ1-5,CASSPQWAVNQPQHF
TRBV30,NA,TRBJ1-5,CACRRRRLSRSNQPQHF
TRBV27,few,TRBJ1-5,CASRETGYQIPQHF
TRBV5-1,NA,TRBJ2-7,CASSPPAGWEQYF
TRBV18,NA,TRBJ1-1,CASSPARPNTEAFF
TRBV13,NA,TRBJ2-7,CASSSWTSGRGEQYF
TRBV30,few,TRBJ2-1,CAWRSLGYNEQFF
TRBV30,few,TRBJ1-1,CAWSLAWGGNAEAFF
TRBV14,NA,TRBJ2-7,CASSPQTGSSYEQYF